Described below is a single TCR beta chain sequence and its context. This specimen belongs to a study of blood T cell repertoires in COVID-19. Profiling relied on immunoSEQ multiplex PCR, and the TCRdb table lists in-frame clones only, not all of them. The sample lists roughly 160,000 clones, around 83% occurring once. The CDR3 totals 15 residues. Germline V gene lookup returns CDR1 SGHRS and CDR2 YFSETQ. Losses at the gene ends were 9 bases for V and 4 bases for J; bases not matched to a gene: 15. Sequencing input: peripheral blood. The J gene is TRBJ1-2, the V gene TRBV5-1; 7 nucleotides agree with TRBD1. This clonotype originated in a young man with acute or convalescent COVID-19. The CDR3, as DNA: TGCGCCACCGCACGCCAAACAGGGGACAGCTATGGCTACACCTTC. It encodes CATARQTGDSYGYTF.